This T cell receptor beta chain was captured in a study of Graves' ophthalmopathy and Graves' hyperthyroidism. This clonotype was counted at least ten times. Germline-derived CDR1 and CDR2 are MNHEY and SVGAGI. Trimming left V 0 bases short and J 1 base short, with 9 bases between. The CDR3 loop spans 15 amino acids. Transcripts of RNA were the source for amplifying TCR beta CDR3 regions. First-round RT-PCR with HTBI primers preceded a second-round multiplex PCR. MiXCR, applied by TCRdb to the multiplex PCR reads, yields one record per CDR3 protein. The data contain hundreds of thousands of distinct CDR3 sequences, roughly 21% of them singletons.

Input material: peripheral blood. The origin of this receptor is a woman in her late teens or twenties with stable Graves' hyperthyroidism. This chain connects TRBV6-5 to TRBJ2-5; D is unclear. The CDR3 region is CASSYSKHSQETQYF. The CDR3 DNA sequence: TGTGCCAGCAGTTACTCGAAGCACAGCCAAGAGACCCAGTACTTC.